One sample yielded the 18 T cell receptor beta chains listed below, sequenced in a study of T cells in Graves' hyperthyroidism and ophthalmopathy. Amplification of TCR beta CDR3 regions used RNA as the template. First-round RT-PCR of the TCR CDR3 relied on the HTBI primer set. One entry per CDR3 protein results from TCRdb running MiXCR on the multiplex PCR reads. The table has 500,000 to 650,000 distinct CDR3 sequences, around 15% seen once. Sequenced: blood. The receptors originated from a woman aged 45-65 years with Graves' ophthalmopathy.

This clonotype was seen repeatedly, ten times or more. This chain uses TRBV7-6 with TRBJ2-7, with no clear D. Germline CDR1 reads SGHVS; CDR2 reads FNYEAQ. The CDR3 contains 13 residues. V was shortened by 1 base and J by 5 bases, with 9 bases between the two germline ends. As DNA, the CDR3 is TGTGCCAGCAGCTTAGGTGTCGGAAACGAGCAGTACTTC. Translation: CASSLGVGNEQYF.

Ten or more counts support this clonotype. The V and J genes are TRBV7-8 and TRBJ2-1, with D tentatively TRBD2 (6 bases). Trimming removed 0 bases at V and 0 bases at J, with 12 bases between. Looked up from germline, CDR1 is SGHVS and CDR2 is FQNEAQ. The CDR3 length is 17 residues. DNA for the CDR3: TGTGCCAGCAGCTTAGCACTAGCTGCAAGCTCCTACAATGAGCAGTTCTTC. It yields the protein CASSLALAASSYNEQFF.

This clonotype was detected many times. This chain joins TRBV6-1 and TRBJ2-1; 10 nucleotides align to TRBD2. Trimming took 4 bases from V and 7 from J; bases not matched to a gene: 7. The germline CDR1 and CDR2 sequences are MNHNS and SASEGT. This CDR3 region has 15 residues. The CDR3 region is CASSGSGRVYNEQFF. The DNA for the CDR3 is TGTGCCAGCAGTGGGAGCGGGAGGGTATATAATGAGCAGTTCTTC.

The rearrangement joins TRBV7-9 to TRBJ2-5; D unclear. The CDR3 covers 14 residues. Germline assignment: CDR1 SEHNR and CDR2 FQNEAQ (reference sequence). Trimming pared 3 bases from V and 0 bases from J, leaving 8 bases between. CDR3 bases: TGTGCCAGCAGCTTGGGTGCTTACCAAGAGACCCAGTACTTC. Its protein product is CASSLGAYQETQYF.

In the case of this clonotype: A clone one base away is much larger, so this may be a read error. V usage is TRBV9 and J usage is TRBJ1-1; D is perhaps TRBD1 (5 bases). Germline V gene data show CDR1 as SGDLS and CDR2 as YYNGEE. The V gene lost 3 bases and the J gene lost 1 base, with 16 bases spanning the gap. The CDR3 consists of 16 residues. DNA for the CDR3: TGTGCCAGCAGCGCCAACTCCGGGGGATCGAACACTGAAGCTTTCTTT. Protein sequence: CASSANSGGSNTEAFF.

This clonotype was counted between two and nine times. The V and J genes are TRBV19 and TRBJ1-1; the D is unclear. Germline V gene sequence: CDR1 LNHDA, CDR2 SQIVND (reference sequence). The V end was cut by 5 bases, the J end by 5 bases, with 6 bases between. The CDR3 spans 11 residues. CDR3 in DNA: TGTGCCAGTAGTGGATGGACTGAAGCTTTCTTT. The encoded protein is CASSGWTEAFF. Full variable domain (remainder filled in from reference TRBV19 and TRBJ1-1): DGGITQSPKYLFRKEGQNVTLSCEQNLNHDAMYWYRQDPGQGLRLIYYSQIVNDFQKGDIAEGYSVSREKKESFPLTVTSAQKNPTAFYLCASSGWTEAFFGQGTRLTVV.

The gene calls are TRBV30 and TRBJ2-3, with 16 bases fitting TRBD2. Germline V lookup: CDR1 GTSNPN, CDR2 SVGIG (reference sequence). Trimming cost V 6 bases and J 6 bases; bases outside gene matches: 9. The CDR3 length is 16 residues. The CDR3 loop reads CACSPGTSGRADTQYF. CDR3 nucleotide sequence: TGTGCCTGCTCCCCCGGGACTAGCGGGAGGGCGGATACGCAGTATTTT.

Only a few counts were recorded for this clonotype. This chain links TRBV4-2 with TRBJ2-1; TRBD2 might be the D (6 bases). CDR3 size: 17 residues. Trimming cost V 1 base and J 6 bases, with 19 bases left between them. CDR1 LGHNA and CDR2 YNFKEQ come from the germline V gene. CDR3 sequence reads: CASSQALSSGGGNEQFF. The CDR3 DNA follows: TGTGCCAGCAGCCAAGCTCTTTCTAGTGGGGGAGGCAATGAGCAGTTCTTC.

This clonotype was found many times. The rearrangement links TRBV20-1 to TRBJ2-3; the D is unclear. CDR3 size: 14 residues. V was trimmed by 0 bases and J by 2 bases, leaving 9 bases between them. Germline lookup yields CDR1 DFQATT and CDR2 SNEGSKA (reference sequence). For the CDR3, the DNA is TGCAGTGCTAGAGATGGGGTAACCACAGATACGCAGTATTTT. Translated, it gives CSARDGVTTDTQYF.

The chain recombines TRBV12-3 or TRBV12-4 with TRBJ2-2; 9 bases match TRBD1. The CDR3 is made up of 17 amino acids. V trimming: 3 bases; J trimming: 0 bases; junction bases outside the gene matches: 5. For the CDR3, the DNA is TGTGCCAGCAGTTTCCCCGGGACAGGGCCGAACACCGGGGAGCTGTTTTTT. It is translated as CASSFPGTGPNTGELFF.

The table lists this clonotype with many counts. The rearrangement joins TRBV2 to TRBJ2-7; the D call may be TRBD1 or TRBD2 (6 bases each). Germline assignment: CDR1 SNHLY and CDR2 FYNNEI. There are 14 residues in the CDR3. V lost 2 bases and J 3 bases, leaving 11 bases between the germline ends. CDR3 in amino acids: CASSERGAVYEQYF. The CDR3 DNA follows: TGTGCCAGCAGTGAAAGGGGGGCGGTCTACGAGCAGTACTTC.

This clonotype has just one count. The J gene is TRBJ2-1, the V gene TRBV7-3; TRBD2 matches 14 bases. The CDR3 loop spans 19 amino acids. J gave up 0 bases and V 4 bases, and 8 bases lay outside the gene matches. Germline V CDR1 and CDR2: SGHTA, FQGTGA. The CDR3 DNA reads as TGTGCCAGCAGCTCCGGCCCAGGACTAGCGGGAGGCTCCTACAATGAGCAGTTCTTC. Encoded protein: CASSSGPGLAGGSYNEQFF. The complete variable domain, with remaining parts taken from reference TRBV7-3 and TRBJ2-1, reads GAGVSQTPSNKVTEKGKYVELRCDPISGHTALYWYRQSLGQGPEFLIYFQGTGAADDSGLPNDRFFAVRPEGSVSTLKIQRTERGDSAVYLCASSSGPGLAGGSYNEQFFGPGTRLTVL.

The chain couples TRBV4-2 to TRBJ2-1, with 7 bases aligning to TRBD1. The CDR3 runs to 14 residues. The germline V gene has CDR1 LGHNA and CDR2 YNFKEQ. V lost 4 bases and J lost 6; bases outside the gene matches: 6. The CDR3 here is CASSPGPGGNEQFF. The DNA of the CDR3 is TGTGCCAGCAGCCCGGGCCCAGGGGGCAATGAGCAGTTCTTC.

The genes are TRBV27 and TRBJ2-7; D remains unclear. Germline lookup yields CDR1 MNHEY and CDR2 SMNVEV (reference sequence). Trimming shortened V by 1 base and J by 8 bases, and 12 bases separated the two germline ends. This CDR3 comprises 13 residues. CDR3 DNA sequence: TGTGCCAGCAGTTTATTCGGCACCCGAAAGCAGTACTTC. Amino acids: CASSLFGTRKQYF.

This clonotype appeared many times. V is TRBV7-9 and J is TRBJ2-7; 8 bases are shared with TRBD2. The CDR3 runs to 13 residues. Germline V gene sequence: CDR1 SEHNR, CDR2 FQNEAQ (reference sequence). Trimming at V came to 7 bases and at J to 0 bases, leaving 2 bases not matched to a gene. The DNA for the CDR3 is TGTGCCAGCATGACTAGCGTCTCCTACGAGCAGTACTTC. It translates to CASMTSVSYEQYF.

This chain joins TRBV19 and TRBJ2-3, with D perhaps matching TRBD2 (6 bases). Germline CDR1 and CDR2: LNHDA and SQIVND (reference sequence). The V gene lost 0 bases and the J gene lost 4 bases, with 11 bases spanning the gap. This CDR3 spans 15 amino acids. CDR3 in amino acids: CASSIEGRLPDTQYF. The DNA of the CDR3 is TGTGCCAGTAGTATAGAAGGGAGGTTGCCAGATACGCAGTATTTT.

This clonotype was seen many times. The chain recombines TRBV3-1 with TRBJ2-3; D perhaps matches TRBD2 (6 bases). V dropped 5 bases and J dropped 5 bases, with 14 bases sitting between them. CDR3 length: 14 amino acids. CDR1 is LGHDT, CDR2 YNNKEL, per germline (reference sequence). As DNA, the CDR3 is TGTGCCAGCAGCACTCGGGAGATCGGAGATACGCAGTATTTT. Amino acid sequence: CASSTREIGDTQYF.

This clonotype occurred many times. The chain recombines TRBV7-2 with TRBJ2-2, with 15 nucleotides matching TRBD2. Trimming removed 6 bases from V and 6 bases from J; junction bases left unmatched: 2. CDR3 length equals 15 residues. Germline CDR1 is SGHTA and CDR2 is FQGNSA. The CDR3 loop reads CASRRTSGRAGELFF. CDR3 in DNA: TGTGCCAGCAGGAGGACTAGCGGGAGGGCCGGGGAGCTGTTTTTT.